The clone carrying this T cell receptor (beta chain) occurred once. The record originates from a study of blood T cell repertoires in COVID-19. Profiled with immunoSEQ multiplex PCR; TCRdb holds only in-frame clones, not every one. Of over 85,000 clones in the sample, about 85% were seen once. The receptor was isolated from a man aged 65 to 85 with acute or convalescent COVID-19. The sequenced sample was peripheral blood.

The CDR3 DNA is TGTGCCAGTATCCCTTTTGCCGGGACAGGGGTCAATCAGCCCCAGCATTTT. It encodes CASIPFAGTGVNQPQHF. This chain links TRBV19 with TRBJ1-5; 10 bases map to TRBD1. V lost 7 bases to trimming and J lost 3 bases; unmatched junction nucleotides: 12. The CDR3 loop spans 17 amino acids. Germline V gene data show CDR1 as LNHDA and CDR2 as SQIVND (reference sequence). The full variable domain, rest sourced from reference TRBV19 and TRBJ1-5, is DGGITQSPKYLFRKEGQNVTLSCEQNLNHDAMYWYRQDPGQGLRLIYYSQIVNDFQKGDIAEGYSVSREKKESFPLTVTSAQKNPTAFYLCASIPFAGTGVNQPQHFGDGTRLSIL.